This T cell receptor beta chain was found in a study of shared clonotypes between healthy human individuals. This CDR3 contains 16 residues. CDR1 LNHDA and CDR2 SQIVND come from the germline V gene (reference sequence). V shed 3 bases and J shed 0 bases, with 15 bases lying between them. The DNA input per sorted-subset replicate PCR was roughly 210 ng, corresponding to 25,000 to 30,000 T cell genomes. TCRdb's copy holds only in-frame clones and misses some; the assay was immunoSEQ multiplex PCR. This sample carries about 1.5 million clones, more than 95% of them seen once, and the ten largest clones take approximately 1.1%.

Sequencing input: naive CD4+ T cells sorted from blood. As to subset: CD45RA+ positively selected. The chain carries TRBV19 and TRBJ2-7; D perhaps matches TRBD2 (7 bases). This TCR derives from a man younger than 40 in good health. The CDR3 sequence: CASSMGGTRSSYEQYF. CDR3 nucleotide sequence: TGTGCCAGTAGTATGGGGGGGACAAGAAGCTCCTACGAGCAGTACTTC.